This T cell receptor (beta chain) originates from a study of response to subunit inactivated influenza vaccine (dated by TCRdb to between 2017 and 2018). Notes on the research overall: Deep quantitative profiling of the T cell receptor repertoire was used in the study to follow responses to a trivalent subunit inactivated influenza vaccine.

The paper as a whole reports these results and caveats: The authors proposed that each seasonal influenza vaccination may bring in only a limited number of new T cells.

Counted from cysteine to phenylalanine, this CDR3 has 13 amino acids. Only CDR3 DNA remains: 39 bases, in frame from the first base. Relative to germline, V is 4 bases shorter and J is 3 bases shorter, with 7 bases between their ends. CDR1 and CDR2 are drawn from the germline V gene: SGHRS, YFSETQ. The receptor library was made with RT-PCR. TCRdb lists the instrument as Illumina HiSeq 2500. TCRdb reworked the public reads: Q25 trimming with fastp, MiXCR clone assembly, productive beta chains retained. Every distinct CDR3 protein forms one entry, paired with its most common genes and DNA. This sample has around 200,000 distinct CDR3 sequences in its table, and about 9% of those were observed once. The leading ten clones occupy under 13% of the sample. This clonotype was counted at least ten times. Its antigen is not yet known. No much larger clone exists at a distance of one base, and base qualities are not known.

The TCR sequence derives from a man over 45 who received an inactivated influenza vaccine. Donor details come from another sample of the same person, matched by shared clones. Here the chain combines TRBV5-1 and TRBJ2-2, with no confident D gene call. Sequences were derived from non-naive T cells sorted from PBMCs, sampled on the day of vaccination. The cell subset or site label of this sample denotes: memory T cell fraction. DNA sequence: TGCGCCAGCAGCGGTATGGACACCGGGGAGCTGTTTTTT. Its protein product is CASSGMDTGELFF.